The present entry profiles one TCR beta chain with its context. Its antigen remains unknown. The data originate from a study of T cell responses to AZD1222 COVID-19 vaccine. Across the whole study: Pooling covered second doses at about 4 or about 12 weeks.

V lost 4 bases and J lost 1, with 11 bases in between. From germline, CDR1 is SGHRS and CDR2 YFSETQ. The CDR3 runs 14 residues. Whole-study findings and limits: After two AZD1222 doses, spike-specific TCR breadth and depth rose versus day 0. A mostly white British donor set with more females was recruited, and clonal diversity was possibly underestimated.

Repertoires were generated with immunoSEQ multiplex PCR, while TCRdb's copy carries only in-frame clones and drops some. The sample has tens of thousands of clones, roughly 90% seen once. The clonotype originates from an adult in good health. The chain uses TRBV5-1 and TRBJ2-5, with D perhaps TRBD2 (5 bases). The input for sequencing was peripheral blood, taken on day 0 of AZD1222 vaccination. The CDR3, as DNA: TGCGCCAGCAGCCTAAGGACTTCCCAAGAGACCCAGTACTTC. It translates to CASSLRTSQETQYF.